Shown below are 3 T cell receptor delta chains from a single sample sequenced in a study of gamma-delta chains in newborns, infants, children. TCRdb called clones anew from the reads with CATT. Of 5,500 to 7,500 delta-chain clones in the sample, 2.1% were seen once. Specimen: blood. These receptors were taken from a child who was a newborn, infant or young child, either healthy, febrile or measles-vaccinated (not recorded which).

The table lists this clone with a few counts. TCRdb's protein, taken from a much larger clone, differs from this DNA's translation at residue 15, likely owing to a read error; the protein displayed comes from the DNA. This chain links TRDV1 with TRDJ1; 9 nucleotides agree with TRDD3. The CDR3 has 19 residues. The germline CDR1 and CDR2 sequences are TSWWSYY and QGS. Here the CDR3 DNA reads TGTGCTCTTGGGGAACTAGTTCAAGGGGATACGACCTACACCAATAAACTCATCTTT. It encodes CALGELVQGDTTYTNKLIF.

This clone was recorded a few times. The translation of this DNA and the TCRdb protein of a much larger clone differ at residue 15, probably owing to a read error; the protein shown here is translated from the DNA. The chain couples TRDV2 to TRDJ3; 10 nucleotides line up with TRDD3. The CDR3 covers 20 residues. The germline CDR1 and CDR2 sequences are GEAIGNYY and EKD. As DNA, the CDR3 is TGTGCCTGTGACAGGACGGTTCCGGGGGATACGCGATGGGACGCCCGACAGATGTTTTTC. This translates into CACDRTVPGDTRWDARQMFF.

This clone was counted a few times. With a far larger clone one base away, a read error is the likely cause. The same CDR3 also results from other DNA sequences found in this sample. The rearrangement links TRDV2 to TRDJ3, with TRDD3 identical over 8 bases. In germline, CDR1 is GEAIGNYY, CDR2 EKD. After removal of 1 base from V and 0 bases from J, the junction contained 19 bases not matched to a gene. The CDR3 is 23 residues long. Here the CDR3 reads CACDTVLGDTTPSSSWDTRQMFF. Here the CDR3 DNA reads TGTGCCTGTGACACTGTACTAGGGGATACTACCCCTTCGAGCTCCTGGGACACCCGACAGATGTTTTTC.